These T cell receptor beta chains were read from a single sample in a study of cytomegalovirus exposure and HLA in healthy donors. The method was immunoSEQ multiplex PCR; TCRdb's version includes in-frame clones alone and lacks a portion of them. The repertoire consists of 65,000 to 95,000 clones, with around 80% occurring once and the leading ten covering more than 2%. Source material: PBMCs. The source is a young man in good health and CMV-seronegative. Each CDR3 is given with its conserved first and last residue. Each record gives: clone size, D gene, V gene, J gene, CDR3 DNA, CDR3 protein. D genes are given only for firm matches. Expanded clones get a size class; other rows say once, few or many, or leave the size out.

few	NA	TRBV4-1	TRBJ2-7	TGCGCCAGCAGCCAATTACGACAGGGAGGTACCCACGAGCAGTACTTC	CASSQLRQGGTHEQYF
NA	NA	TRBV21-1	TRBJ1-2	TGTGCCAGCAGCATAGGGACAGGGGGACGCAGGGGTTCCAAGAAGGGCTACACCTTC	CASSIGTGGRRGSKKGYTF
NA	TRBD1	TRBV6-5	TRBJ2-7	TGTGCCAGCAGTTCGGGACAGATTTACGAGCAGTACTTC	CASSSGQIYEQYF
NA	TRBD1	TRBV6-4	TRBJ2-1	TGTGCCAGCAGTGTAGGACAGGGGGCCATCAATGAGCAGTTCTTC	CASSVGQGAINEQFF
NA	TRBD1	TRBV9	TRBJ2-3	TGTGCCAGCAGCGTACAGGGGGTAGGTTCCCCAGATACGCAGTATTTT	CASSVQGVGSPDTQYF
NA	TRBD2	TRBV30	TRBJ2-5	TGTGCCTTCCCCTTGGGGAGGGCCCAGTACTTC	CAFPLGRAQYF
few	TRBD2	TRBV11-3	TRBJ2-5	TGTGCCAGCAGCGCCGGGGGGGCAGAGGGGGAGACCCAGTACTTC	CASSAGGAEGETQYF
NA	NA	TRBV7-9	TRBJ1-5	TGTGCCAGCAGCTTGACAGCGAATCAGCCCCAGCATTTT	CASSLTANQPQHF
few	NA	TRBV4-2	TRBJ2-7	TGTGCCAGCAGCCAAGGGGGGGGCCGGGGCGAGCAGTACTTC	CASSQGGGRGEQYF
NA	NA	TRBV19	TRBJ2-7	TGTGCCAGTAGTACGCGGACACTGGGCGGCGAGCAGTACTTC	CASSTRTLGGEQYF
NA	NA	TRBV7-9	TRBJ1-6	TGTTCCACCCAAAGGGGTAATTCACCCCTCCACTTT	CSTQRGNSPLHF
NA	TRBD1	TRBV27	TRBJ2-7	TGTGCCAGCAGTGCCGGGACAGGGAGTTGGTACGAGCAGTACTTC	CASSAGTGSWYEQYF
NA	NA	TRBV5-1	TRBJ1-1	TGCGCCAGCAGCTACAGGGAGGGAGCAAACACTGAAGCTTTCTTT	CASSYREGANTEAFF
NA	NA	TRBV6-6	TRBJ2-7	TGTGCCGGAGGACGCTACGAGCAGTACTTC	CAGGRYEQYF
NA	NA	TRBV14	TRBJ2-7	TGTGCCAGCAGCCAGGCCAGGGTCGGCGAGCAGTACTTC	CASSQARVGEQYF
NA	NA	TRBV30	TRBJ1-2	TGTGCCTGGAGTGGTGTCCCTTCTAACTATGGCTACACCTTC	CAWSGVPSNYGYTF
NA	NA	TRBV29-1	TRBJ2-4	TGCAGCGGAGTTGCGGGTGGAGTCAACATTCAGTACTTC	CSGVAGGVNIQYF
NA	TRBD2	TRBV18	TRBJ2-7	TGTGCCAGCTCACCCTCTAGCGGGAGGGCCAACGAGCAGTACTTC	CASSPSSGRANEQYF
few	NA	TRBV6-6	TRBJ1-6	TGTGCCAGCAGTTACACGAGGGCCGGTTATAATTCACCCCTCCACTTT	CASSYTRAGYNSPLHF
NA	TRBD2	TRBV2	TRBJ2-7	TGTGCCAGCCGGGAGGGTAGGTTATACTTC	CASREGRLYF
NA	TRBD2	TRBV9	TRBJ2-3	TGTGCCAGCAGCATTGCTAGCGGGGGCAACACAGATACGCAGTATTTT	CASSIASGGNTDTQYF
NA	NA	TRBV5-4	TRBJ2-3	TGTGCCAGCAGCTTTCGGGGTTTTCATGCAGATACGCAGTATTTT	CASSFRGFHADTQYF
NA	NA	TRBV25-1	TRBJ1-3	TGTGCCAGCAGTGAAACAGATTACTCTGGAAACACCATATATTTT	CASSETDYSGNTIYF
NA	NA	TRBV11-3	TRBJ2-1	TGTGCCAGCAGCTTAGGATGGTCCGGCAATGAGCAGTTCTTC	CASSLGWSGNEQFF
NA	TRBD2	TRBV7-2	TRBJ2-2	TGTGCCAGCAGCTTAGCCGCTAGCGGGGGTGCCGGGGAGCTGTTTTTT	CASSLAASGGAGELFF
NA	NA	TRBV7-3	TRBJ2-5	TGTGCCAGCAGCTGGGGGGGCCGAGGGGAGACCCAGTACTTC	CASSWGGRGETQYF